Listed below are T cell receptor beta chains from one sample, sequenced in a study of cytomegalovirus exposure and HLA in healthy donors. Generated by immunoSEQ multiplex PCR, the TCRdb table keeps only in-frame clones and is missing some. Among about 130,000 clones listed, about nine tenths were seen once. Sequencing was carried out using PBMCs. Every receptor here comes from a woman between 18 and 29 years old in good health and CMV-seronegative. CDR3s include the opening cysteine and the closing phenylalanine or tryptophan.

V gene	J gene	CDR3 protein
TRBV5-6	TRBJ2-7	CASSLSGWNEQYF
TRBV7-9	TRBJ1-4	CASTGGTGPEKLFF
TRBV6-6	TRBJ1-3	CASSWTLSGNTIYF
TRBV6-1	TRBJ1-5	CASSEGGPWSNQPQHF
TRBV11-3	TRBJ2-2	CASSLTSGSAGELFF
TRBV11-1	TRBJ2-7	CASSLVQGEQYF
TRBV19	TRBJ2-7	CASSSAGITYEQYF
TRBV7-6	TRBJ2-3	CASSRLTDTQYF
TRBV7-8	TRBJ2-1	CASSLSLNEQFF
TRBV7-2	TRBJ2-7	CASSLGLAGSEQYF
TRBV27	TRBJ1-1	CASSFSGTGTEAFF
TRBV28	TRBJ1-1	CASGTTDGTEAFF
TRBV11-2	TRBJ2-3	CASSPGGTVTDTQYF
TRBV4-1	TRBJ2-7	CASSPNPYYEQYF
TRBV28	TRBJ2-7	CASRKTGLEQYF
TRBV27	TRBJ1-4	CASSLSGTGREKLFF
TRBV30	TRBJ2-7	CAWSQGTAHSSYEQYF
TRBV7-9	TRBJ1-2	CASSSAGRITGGYTF
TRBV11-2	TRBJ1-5	CASSLDLGTSENQPQHF
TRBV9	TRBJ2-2	CASSPQGLAGGHGELFF
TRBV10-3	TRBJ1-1	CAISDTYRGRDAEAFF
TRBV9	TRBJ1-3	CASSEAAGGFSGNTIYF
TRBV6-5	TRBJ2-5	CASSRGTGETQYF
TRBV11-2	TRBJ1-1	CASSFPAGGPTEAFF
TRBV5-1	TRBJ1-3	CASSPTGQNPSGNTIYF
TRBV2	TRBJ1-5	CASSVEGGNQPQHF
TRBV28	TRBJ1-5	CASSFRGVSQPQHF
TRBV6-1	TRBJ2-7	CASSRTGRSYEQYF